This T cell receptor (beta chain) appears in the sequencing data of a study of cytomegalovirus exposure and HLA in healthy donors. General study points: Follow-up analysis seemed to connect common viral pathogens with several of the most significant clusters identified. In a later analysis, productive TCRs from donors in an Asian-associated ancestry cluster reportedly carried fewer N-insertions than the cohort mean. The authors considered a cluster of highly shared sequence variants likely to be a sequencing artifact. It was in a later analysis that TCR association rates were seen to vary by HLA locus, highest for DRB1 and lowest for HLA-C.

The CDR3 extends over 12 amino acids. CDR1 is SGHNT, CDR2 YYREEE, per germline (reference sequence). The V and J ends lost 5 bases and 3 bases respectively, with 9 bases between them. Points on this clone: Its specificity is not known.

PCR primers comprised 60 Vbeta and 13 Jbeta primers. Sequenced by immunoSEQ multiplex PCR; TCRdb stores in-frame clones only, minus some. Among under 200,000 clones listed, 60% to 85% were seen once. The sample comprised PBMCs. This TCR was recovered from a female donor in good health and CMV-seronegative. This chain uses TRBV5-4 with TRBJ2-7; a weak D match, TRBD2 (5 bases). CDR3 residues: CASRGVGYEQYF. DNA for the CDR3: TGTGCCAGCAGGGGAGTAGGCTACGAGCAGTACTTC.